These T cell receptor beta chains were read from a single sample in a study of blood T cell repertoires in COVID-19. Assay used: immunoSEQ multiplex PCR; TCRdb lists only in-frame clones, some missing. The sample has about 480,000 clones, around 88% seen once. Sequencing was carried out using peripheral blood. The receptors derive from a woman in her forties or fifties with COVID-19, enrolled during active disease. The conserved cysteine and the conserved F or W are not part of the CDR3 here.

>TRBJ2-7|TRBV20-1
SASDPVRATYEQY
>TRBJ1-5|TRBV28
ASSLGPGYQPQH
>TRBJ1-4|TRBV5-1
ASSLETGGVEKLF
>TRBJ1-1|TRBV10-3
AIGQGLLNTEAF
>TRBJ1-1|TRBV19
ASSTDGRGTEAF
>TRBJ2-3|TRBV6-5
ASRRGIDTQY
>TRBJ2-5|TRBV28
ASSLWGGGFQETQY
>TRBJ1-1|TRBV30
AWSVQGARAEAF
>TRBJ1-1|TRBV3-1/TRBV3-2
ASSHEGGTEAF
>TRBJ2-6|TRBV6-5
ASNEPGANVLT
>TRBJ1-2|TRBV29-1
SVGGLNGYT
>TRBJ2-3|TRBV2
ASSPREGAPTDTQY
>TRBJ1-1|TRBV11-2
ASSQGGTEAF
>TRBJ2-1|TRBV2
ASKEYGGTYNEQF
>TRBJ2-3|TRBV24-1
ATSDGIRTSGGRGSTDTQY
>TRBJ2-7|TRBV6-5
ASSYSASMLYEQY
>TRBJ2-1|TRBV30
AWRSRLAGDQF
>TRBJ2-5|TRBV24-1
ATSDLQGVTQY
>TRBJ2-1|TRBV6-5
ASRPVGRRNEQF
>TRBJ2-7|TRBV9
ASSVGDRVYEQY
>TRBJ1-2|TRBV6-5
ASNLQGANT
>TRBJ1-1|TRBV28
ASRAMVGREGTEAF
>TRBJ1-2|TRBV4-1
ASSRASNGEGYGYT